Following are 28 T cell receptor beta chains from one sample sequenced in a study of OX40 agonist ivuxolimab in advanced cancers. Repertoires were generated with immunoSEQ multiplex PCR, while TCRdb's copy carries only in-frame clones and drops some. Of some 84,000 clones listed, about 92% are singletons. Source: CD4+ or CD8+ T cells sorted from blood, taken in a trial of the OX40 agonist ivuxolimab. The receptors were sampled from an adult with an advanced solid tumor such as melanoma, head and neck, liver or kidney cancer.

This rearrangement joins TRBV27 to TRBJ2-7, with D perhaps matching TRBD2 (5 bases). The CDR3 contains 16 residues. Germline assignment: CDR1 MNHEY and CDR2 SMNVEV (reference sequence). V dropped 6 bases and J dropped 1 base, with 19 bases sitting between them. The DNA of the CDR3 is TGTGCCAGCAGCCGGGGAGTCACAGTTGGGTCCTACGAGCAGTACTTC. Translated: CASSRGVTVGSYEQYF.

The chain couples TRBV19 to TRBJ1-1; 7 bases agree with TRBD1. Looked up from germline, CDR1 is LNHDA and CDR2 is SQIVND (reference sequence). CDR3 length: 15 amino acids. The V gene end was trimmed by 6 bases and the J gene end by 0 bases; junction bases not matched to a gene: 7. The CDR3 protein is CASSPGGGMNTEAFF. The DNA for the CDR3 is TGTGCCAGTAGCCCAGGAGGGGGCATGAACACTGAAGCTTTCTTT.

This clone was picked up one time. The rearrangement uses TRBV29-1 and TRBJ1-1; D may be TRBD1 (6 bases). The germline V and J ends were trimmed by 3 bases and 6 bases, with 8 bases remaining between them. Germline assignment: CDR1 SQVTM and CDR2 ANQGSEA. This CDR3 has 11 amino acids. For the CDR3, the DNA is TGCAGCGTTGAGGGGGGCTCTGAAGCTTTCTTT. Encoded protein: CSVEGGSEAFF. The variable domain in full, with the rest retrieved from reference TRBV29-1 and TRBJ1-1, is SAVISQKPSRDICQRGTSLTIQCQVDSQVTMMFWYRQQPGQSLTLIATANQGSEATYESGFVIDKFPISRPNLTFSTLTVSNMSPEDSSIYLCSVEGGSEAFFGQGTRLTVV.

The CDR3 DNA reads TGCAGCGCCTTGACAGGCCTCTCTGGAAACACCATATATTTT. Amino acids: CSALTGLSGNTIYF. This chain joins TRBV29-1 and TRBJ1-3; D is possibly TRBD1 (6 bases). Germline V gene sequence: CDR1 SQVTM, CDR2 ANQGSEA. Trimming took 7 bases from V and 0 from J, leaving 13 bases between them. This CDR3 contains 14 residues.

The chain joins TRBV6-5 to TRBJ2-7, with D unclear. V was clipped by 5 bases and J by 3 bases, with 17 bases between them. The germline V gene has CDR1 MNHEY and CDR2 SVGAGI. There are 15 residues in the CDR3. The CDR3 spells CASSGPSDWGYEQYF. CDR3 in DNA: TGTGCCAGCAGTGGCCCCAGCGATTGGGGCTACGAGCAGTACTTC.

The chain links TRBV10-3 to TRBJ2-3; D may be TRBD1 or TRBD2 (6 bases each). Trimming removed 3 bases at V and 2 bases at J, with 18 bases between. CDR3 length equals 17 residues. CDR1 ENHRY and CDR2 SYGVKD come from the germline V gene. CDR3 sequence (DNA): TGTGCCATCAGTGAAAAAACAGGGTGGGGGGACACAGATACGCAGTATTTT. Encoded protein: CAISEKTGWGDTDTQYF.

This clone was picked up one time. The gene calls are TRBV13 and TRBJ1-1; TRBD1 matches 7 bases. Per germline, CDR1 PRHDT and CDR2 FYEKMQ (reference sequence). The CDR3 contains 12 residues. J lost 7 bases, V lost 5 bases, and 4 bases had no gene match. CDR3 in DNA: TGTGCCAGCAGCCAAAGGGACAGTGAAGCTTTCTTT. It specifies CASSQRDSEAFF.

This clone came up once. Here the CDR3 DNA reads TGTGCCAGCAGCTTAGTTCAGGGGAGGGCCTACGAGCAGTACTTC. Its translation: CASSLVQGRAYEQYF. The chain combines TRBV11-2 with TRBJ2-7, with D tentatively TRBD2 (7 bases). V lost 1 base and J lost 2, with 12 bases in between. Germline-derived CDR1 and CDR2 are SGHAT and FQNNGV. The CDR3 loop spans 15 amino acids.

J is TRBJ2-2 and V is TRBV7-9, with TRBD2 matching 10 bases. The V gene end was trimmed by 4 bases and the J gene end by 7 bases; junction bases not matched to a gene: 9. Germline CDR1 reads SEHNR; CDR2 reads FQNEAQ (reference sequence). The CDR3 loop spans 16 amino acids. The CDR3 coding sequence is TGTGCCAGCAGCTCTGCTAGCGGGGGATATAGCGGGGAGCTGTTTTTT. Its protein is CASSSASGGYSGELFF.

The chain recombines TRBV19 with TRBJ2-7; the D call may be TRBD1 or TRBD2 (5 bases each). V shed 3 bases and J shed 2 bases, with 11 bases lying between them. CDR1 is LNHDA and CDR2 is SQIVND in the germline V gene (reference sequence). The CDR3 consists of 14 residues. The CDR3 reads CASSMGTYTYEQYF. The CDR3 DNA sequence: TGTGCCAGTAGTATGGGGACCTATACCTACGAGCAGTACTTC.

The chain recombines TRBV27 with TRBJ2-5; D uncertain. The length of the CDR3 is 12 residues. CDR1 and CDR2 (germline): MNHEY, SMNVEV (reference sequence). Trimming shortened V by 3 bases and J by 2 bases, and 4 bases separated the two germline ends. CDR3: CASSFPQETQYF. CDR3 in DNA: TGTGCCAGCAGTTTCCCTCAAGAGACCCAGTACTTC.

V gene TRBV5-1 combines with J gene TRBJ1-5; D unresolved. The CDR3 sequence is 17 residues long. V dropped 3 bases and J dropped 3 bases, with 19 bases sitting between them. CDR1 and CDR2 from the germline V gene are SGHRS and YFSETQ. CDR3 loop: CASSSPPGSLFNQPQHF. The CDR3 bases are TGCGCCAGCAGCTCCCCGCCGGGGAGCCTTTTCAATCAGCCCCAGCATTTT.

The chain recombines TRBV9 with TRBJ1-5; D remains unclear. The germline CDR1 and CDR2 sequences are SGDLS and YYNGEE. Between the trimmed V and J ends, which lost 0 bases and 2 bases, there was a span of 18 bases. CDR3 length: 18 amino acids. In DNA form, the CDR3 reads TGTGCCAGCAGCGTAGGTGGTTCGGCGGGGAAGGGCAATCAGCCCCAGCATTTT. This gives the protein CASSVGGSAGKGNQPQHF.

CDR3 DNA sequence: TGTGCCAGCAGCTTAGCGGGACAGGGGTTGGAGACCCAGTACTTC. Protein product: CASSLAGQGLETQYF. The V call is TRBV7-8, the J call TRBJ2-5, with 10 bases lining up with TRBD1. This CDR3 contains 15 residues. The trim removed 0 bases at V and 5 bases at J, leaving 3 bases unmatched. Germline V gene sequence: CDR1 SGHVS, CDR2 FQNEAQ.

For the CDR3, the DNA is TGTGCCAGCAGCCGGGGGTCGTACCAAGAGACCCAGTACTTC. It encodes CASSRGSYQETQYF. J is TRBJ2-5 and V is TRBV5-4; TRBD2 might be the D (6 bases). The V end was cut by 4 bases, the J end by 0 bases, with 10 bases between. The CDR3 runs 14 residues. Per the germline V gene, CDR1 is SGHNT and CDR2 is YYREEE (reference sequence).

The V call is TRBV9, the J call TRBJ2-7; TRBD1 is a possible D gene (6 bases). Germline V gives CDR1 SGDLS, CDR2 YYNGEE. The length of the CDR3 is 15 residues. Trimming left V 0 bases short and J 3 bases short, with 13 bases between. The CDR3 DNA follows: TGTGCCAGCAGCGTAGCAGGGGCGCAGGGCTACGAGCAGTACTTC. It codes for CASSVAGAQGYEQYF. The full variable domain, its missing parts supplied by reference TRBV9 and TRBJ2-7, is DSGVTQTPKHLITATGQRVTLRCSPRSGDLSVYWYQQSLDQGLQFLIQYYNGEERAKGNILERFSAQQFPDLHSELNLSSLELGDSALYFCASSVAGAQGYEQYFGPGTRLTVT.

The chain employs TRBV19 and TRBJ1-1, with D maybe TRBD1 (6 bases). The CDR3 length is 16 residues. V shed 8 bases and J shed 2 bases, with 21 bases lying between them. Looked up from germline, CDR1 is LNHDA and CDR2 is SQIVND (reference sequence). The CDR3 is CASLITPRGGNTEAFF. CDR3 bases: TGTGCCAGTCTAATCACGCCCAGGGGCGGAAACACTGAAGCTTTCTTT.

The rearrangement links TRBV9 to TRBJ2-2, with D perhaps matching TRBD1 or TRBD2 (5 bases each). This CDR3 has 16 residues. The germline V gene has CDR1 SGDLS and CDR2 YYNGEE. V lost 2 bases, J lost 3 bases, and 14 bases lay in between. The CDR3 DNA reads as TGTGCCAGCAGCGTCAACCGGGACGACGACACCGGGGAGCTGTTTTTT. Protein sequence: CASSVNRDDDTGELFF.

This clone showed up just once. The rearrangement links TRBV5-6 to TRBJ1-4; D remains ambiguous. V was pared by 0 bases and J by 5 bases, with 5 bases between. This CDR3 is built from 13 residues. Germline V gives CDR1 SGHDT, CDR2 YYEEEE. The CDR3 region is CASSLESNEKLFF. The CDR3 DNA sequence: TGTGCCAGCAGCTTGGAGTCAAATGAAAAACTGTTTTTT.

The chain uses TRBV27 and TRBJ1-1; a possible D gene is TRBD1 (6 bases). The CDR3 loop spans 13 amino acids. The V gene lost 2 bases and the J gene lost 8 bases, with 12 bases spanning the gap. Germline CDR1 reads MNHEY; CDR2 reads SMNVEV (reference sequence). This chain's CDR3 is CASSLAGGPEAFF. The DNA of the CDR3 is TGTGCCAGCAGTTTAGCTGGGGGCCCAGAAGCTTTCTTT.

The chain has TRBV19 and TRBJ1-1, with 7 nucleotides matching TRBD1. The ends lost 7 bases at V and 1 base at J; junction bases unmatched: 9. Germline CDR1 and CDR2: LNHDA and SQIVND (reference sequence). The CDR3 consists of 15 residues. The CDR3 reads CASTPRRGRNTEAFF. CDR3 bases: TGTGCCAGTACTCCTCGGAGGGGGCGGAACACTGAAGCTTTCTTT.

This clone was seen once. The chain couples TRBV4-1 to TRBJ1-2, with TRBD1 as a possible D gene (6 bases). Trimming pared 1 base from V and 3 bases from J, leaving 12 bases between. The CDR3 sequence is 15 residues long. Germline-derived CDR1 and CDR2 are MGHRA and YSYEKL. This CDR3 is CASSQAQGEHYGYTF. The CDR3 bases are TGCGCCAGCAGCCAAGCACAGGGCGAGCACTATGGCTACACCTTC.

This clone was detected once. The CDR3 sequence is CASSLGYYEQYF. CDR3 DNA: TGTGCCAGCAGCTTAGGTTACTACGAGCAGTACTTC. This chain joins TRBV7-9 and TRBJ2-7; D is unclear. Germline-derived CDR1 and CDR2 are SEHNR and FQNEAQ (reference sequence). V lost 1 base and J lost 3, with 4 bases in between. CDR3 length equals 12 residues.

CDR3 in amino acids: CSVVLLGGTQYF. The CDR3 DNA is TGCAGCGTTGTACTACTGGGAGGTACGCAGTATTTT. This chain links TRBV29-1 with TRBJ2-3; TRBD2 might be the D (6 bases). This CDR3 is built from 12 residues. The V gene lost 4 bases and the J gene lost 8 bases, with 13 bases spanning the gap. In germline, CDR1 is SQVTM, CDR2 ANQGSEA.

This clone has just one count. The CDR3 spells CASSQDGTASGHSYEQYF. CDR3 DNA: TGCGCCAGCAGCCAAGATGGAACGGCTAGCGGTCACTCCTACGAGCAGTACTTC. The V gene is TRBV4-3, the J gene TRBJ2-7; 7 bases line up with TRBD2. This CDR3 spans 18 amino acids. V shed 0 bases and J 0 bases; nucleotides not matched to a gene: 11. Germline-derived CDR1 and CDR2 are LGHNA and YSLEER.

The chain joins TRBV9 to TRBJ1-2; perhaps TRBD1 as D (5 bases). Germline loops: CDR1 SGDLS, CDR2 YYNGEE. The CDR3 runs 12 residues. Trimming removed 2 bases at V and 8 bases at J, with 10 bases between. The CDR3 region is CASSVAGNGYTF. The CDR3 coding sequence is TGTGCCAGCAGCGTCGCAGGGAACGGCTACACCTTC. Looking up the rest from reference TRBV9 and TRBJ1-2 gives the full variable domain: DSGVTQTPKHLITATGQRVTLRCSPRSGDLSVYWYQQSLDQGLQFLIQYYNGEERAKGNILERFSAQQFPDLHSELNLSSLELGDSALYFCASSVAGNGYTFGSGTRLTVV.

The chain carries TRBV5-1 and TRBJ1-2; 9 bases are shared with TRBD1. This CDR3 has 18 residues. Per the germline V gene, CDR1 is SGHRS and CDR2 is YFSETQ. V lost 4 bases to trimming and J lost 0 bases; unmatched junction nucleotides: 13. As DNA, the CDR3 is TGCGCCAGCAGCACGCTCCCGGGACAGGGTATGACTAACTATGGCTACACCTTC. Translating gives CASSTLPGQGMTNYGYTF.

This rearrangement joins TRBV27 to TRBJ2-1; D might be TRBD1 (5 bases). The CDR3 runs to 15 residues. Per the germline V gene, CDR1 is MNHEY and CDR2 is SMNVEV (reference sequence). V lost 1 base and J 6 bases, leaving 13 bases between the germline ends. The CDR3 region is CASSLLPGSGNEQFF. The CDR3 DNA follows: TGTGCCAGCAGTTTATTGCCAGGGTCAGGCAATGAGCAGTTCTTC.